In its sample, the clone carrying this T cell receptor beta chain was seen a few times. Its target is unknown. V was shortened by 7 bases and J by 3 bases, with 12 bases between the two germline ends. Germline loops: CDR1 KGHDR, CDR2 SFDVKD. The CDR3 length is 15 residues. Using its own MiXCR run on the 5' RACE reads, TCRdb lists one record per CDR3 protein. The data show about 540,000 distinct CDR3 sequences, with over 9.5% seen just once and almost 7% held by the top ten. This record belongs to a study of CD8 T cells in ankylosing spondylitis. Study outcomes and limitations: Within ankylosing spondylitis blood, a TCR beta motif made up of eight highly homologous variants appeared to be characteristic.

The source is a male donor with ankylosing spondylitis. The chain joins TRBV24-1 to TRBJ2-6; TRBD1 is a possible D gene (6 bases). Sequenced material: blood, either unsorted or a sorted T cell fraction (not recorded which). The CDR3 loop is CATRAGDDGANVLTF. The CDR3 DNA is TGTGCCACCAGGGCAGGGGATGATGGGGCCAACGTCCTGACTTTC.